This T cell receptor (beta chain) was sequenced during a study of cytotoxic CD8 clonotypes in ibrutinib-treated CLL. The CDR3 is 14 residues long. Per germline, CDR1 SGHRS and CDR2 YFSETQ. Trimming took 2 bases from V and 3 from J; bases not matched to a gene: 3. The method was immunoSEQ multiplex PCR; TCRdb's version includes in-frame clones alone and lacks a portion of them. The repertoire holds about 80,000 clones, with 79% as singletons. This chain joins TRBV5-1 and TRBJ2-5, with 8 bases lining up with TRBD1. The TCR comes from a human donor with chronic lymphocytic leukemia. This sample comprised PBMCs, obtained after 12 months of ibrutinib treatment. In DNA, the CDR3 is TGCGCCAGCAGCTTCGGGACAGGAGAAGAGACCCAGTACTTC. Translation gives CASSFGTGEETQYF.